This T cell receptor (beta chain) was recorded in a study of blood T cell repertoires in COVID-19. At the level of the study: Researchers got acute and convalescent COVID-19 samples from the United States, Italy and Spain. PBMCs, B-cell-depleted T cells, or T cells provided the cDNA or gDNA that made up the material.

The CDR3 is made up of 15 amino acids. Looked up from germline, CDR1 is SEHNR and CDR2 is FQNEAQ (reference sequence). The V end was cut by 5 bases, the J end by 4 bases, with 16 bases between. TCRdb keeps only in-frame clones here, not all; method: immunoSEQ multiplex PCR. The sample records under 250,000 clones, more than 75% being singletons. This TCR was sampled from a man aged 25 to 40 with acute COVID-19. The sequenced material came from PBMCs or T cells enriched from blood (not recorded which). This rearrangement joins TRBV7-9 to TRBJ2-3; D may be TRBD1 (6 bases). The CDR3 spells CASSNPTGLADTQYF. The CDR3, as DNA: TGTGCCAGCAGCAACCCGACAGGTTTGGCAGATACGCAGTATTTT.